This T cell receptor beta chain was sequenced during a study of blood T cell repertoires in COVID-19. Across the whole study: The cDNA or gDNA used as material had been derived from T cells, B-cell-depleted T cells, or PBMCs.

The CDR3 loop spans 15 amino acids. The trim removed 0 bases at V and 0 bases at J, leaving 3 bases unmatched. Per germline, CDR1 SGHRS and CDR2 YFSETQ. In its sample, this clone was seen once. In the source study's methods: Scientists estimated how many nucleated cells there were by amplifying reference gene primers. Sequenced by immunoSEQ multiplex PCR; TCRdb stores in-frame clones only, minus some. For V, J and clone size, that table is used; D and trimming come from the DNA. The data show around 160,000 clones, less than 90% seen once. The origin of this receptor is a human donor in a cohort sampled during active COVID-19. Sequencing was done on a sample of peripheral blood. The rearrangement links TRBV5-1 to TRBJ2-7; 7 nucleotides align to TRBD1. CDR3 in DNA: TGCGCCAGCAGCTTGGCCGGGACAGCCTCCTACGAGCAGTACTTC. Translation: CASSLAGTASYEQYF.